Reported below is one TCR beta chain. Unique molecular identifiers were incorporated during preparation of the TCRbeta library. TCRdb reprocessed the PCR reads via MiXCR and lists one record per CDR3 protein. This table holds more than 450,000 distinct CDR3 sequences, 15% to 20% found once. This CDR3 comprises 14 residues. Germline V gives CDR1 SGHRS, CDR2 YFSETQ. V gave up 0 bases and J gave up 3 bases, with 7 bases separating them. The data belong to a study of T-cell reconstitution after alpha-beta-depleted transplantation in children. Sequenced material: PBMCs from the stem cell graft donor, taken from the stem cell graft. The receptor comes from a human donor who donated a stem cell graft to a child with acute lymphoblastic leukemia. V and J are TRBV5-1 and TRBJ1-5, with D unresolved. CDR3 nucleotide sequence: TGCGCCAGCAGCTTGGACAGCCCCAATCAGCCCCAGCATTTT. It codes for CASSLDSPNQPQHF.